The 23 T cell receptor beta chains presented below share a single source sample, sequenced in a study of cytomegalovirus exposure and HLA in healthy donors. Primers for the PCR totalled 60 Vbeta and 13 Jbeta. Repertoires were generated with immunoSEQ multiplex PCR, while TCRdb's copy carries only in-frame clones and drops some. The sample records hundreds of thousands of clones, around 75% being singletons. Sequencing was done on a sample of PBMCs. The receptors originated from a woman in her thirties in good health and CMV-seronegative.

This clone was detected only a few times. The gene calls are TRBV15 and TRBJ2-5; 11 nucleotides match TRBD2. The length of the CDR3 is 18 residues. Germline V gives CDR1 LNHNV, CDR2 YYDKDF (reference sequence). J lost 5 bases, V lost 0 bases, and 11 bases had no gene match. As DNA, the CDR3 is TGTGCCACCAGCAGAGAGATCCTTAGCGGGGGGGCGGAGGAGACCCAGTACTTC. This encodes CATSREILSGGAEETQYF.

This clone has more than one count but fewer than ten. Germline is not matched at one junction end, which may reflect a read error. V usage is TRBV14 and J usage is TRBJ1-2, with a possible D match to TRBD1 (6 bases). Germline-derived CDR1 and CDR2 are SGHDN and FVKESK. The CDR3 runs 18 residues. CDR3 region: CATSQERVRGGYRHGYTF. The CDR3 region has the DNA TGTGCCACCAGCCAAGAACGTGTCAGGGGCGGGTATCGACATGGCTACACCTTC.

The CDR3: CASSLGDSPYEQYF. Here the CDR3 DNA reads TGTGCCAGCAGCCTGGGGGACAGCCCCTACGAGCAGTACTTC. The rearrangement joins TRBV5-6 to TRBJ2-7, with 7 bases lining up with TRBD1. This CDR3 has 14 amino acids. Germline CDR1 is SGHDT and CDR2 is YYEEEE. The V segment lost 4 bases and the J segment 2 bases; nucleotides outside the gene matches: 6.

The rearrangement joins TRBV14 to TRBJ2-5, with D unclear. Trimming removed 0 bases from V and 2 bases from J, with 10 bases in between. CDR3 length equals 15 residues. Germline CDR1 SGHDN, CDR2 FVKESK. The CDR3: CASSQELPSQETQYF. The CDR3 DNA reads TGTGCCAGCAGCCAAGAGCTCCCCAGTCAAGAGACCCAGTACTTC.

The rearrangement links TRBV6-1 to TRBJ2-3; TRBD2 might be the D (6 bases). V was shortened by 1 base and J by 0 bases, with 11 bases between the two germline ends. CDR1 and CDR2 from the germline V gene are MNHNS and SASEGT. There are 16 residues in the CDR3. The CDR3 loop is CASSEVAGYSTDTQYF. The CDR3 DNA reads TGTGCCAGCAGTGAAGTCGCGGGGTATAGCACAGATACGCAGTATTTT.

The V and J genes are TRBV5-4 and TRBJ1-2; maybe TRBD1 (6 bases). From germline, CDR1 is SGHNT and CDR2 YYREEE (reference sequence). Trimming removed 1 base at V and 4 bases at J, with 8 bases between. The CDR3 covers 13 residues. CDR3 coding DNA: TGTGCCAGCAGCTTGACAGGGCTCTATGGCTACACCTTC. Translating gives CASSLTGLYGYTF.

The V and J genes are TRBV30 and TRBJ2-1; 8 nucleotides align to TRBD2. The junction had 10 bases not matched to a gene; V was cut back by 2 bases and J by 7 bases. The CDR3 length is 15 residues. CDR1 and CDR2 from the germline V gene are GTSNPN and SVGIG (reference sequence). CDR3 bases: TGTGCCTGGAGTAATCAGCGGGAGAGTTTTAATGAGCAGTTCTTC. Its protein product is CAWSNQRESFNEQFF.

The rearrangement joins TRBV11-2 to TRBJ1-2, with D possibly TRBD1 on 6 matching bases. Trimming cost V 3 bases and J 4 bases, with 6 bases left between them. The CDR3 length is 12 residues. Per the germline V gene, CDR1 is SGHAT and CDR2 is FQNNGV. Written as DNA, the CDR3 is TGTGCCAGCAGCTTGGACAGCTATGGCTACACCTTC. It yields the protein CASSLDSYGYTF.

The chain has TRBV2 and TRBJ2-1; the D gene is possibly TRBD2 (7 bases). This CDR3 has 14 residues. Trimming shortened V by 6 bases and J by 7 bases, and 16 bases separated the two germline ends. The V gene's germline CDR1 is SNHLY and CDR2 FYNNEI. CDR3 in DNA: TGTGCCAGCAGGCCGGCCGGGGGGCGAAATGAGCAGTTCTTC. Residues: CASRPAGGRNEQFF.

J is TRBJ2-1 and V is TRBV30; 12 bases align to TRBD2. The CDR3 is 18 amino acids. The J segment lost 12 bases and the V segment lost 1 base, leaving 19 bases of the junction unmatched. Germline V CDR1 and CDR2: GTSNPN, SVGIG (reference sequence). CDR3 amino acids: CAWSGRASGRGFTISQFF. The CDR3 bases are TGTGCCTGGAGTGGGAGAGCTAGCGGGAGGGGATTTACTATATCGCAGTTCTTC.

This clone was observed a few times. J is TRBJ2-7 and V is TRBV30; 10 nucleotides line up with TRBD2. Germline loops: CDR1 GTSNPN, CDR2 SVGIG (reference sequence). The CDR3 loop spans 16 amino acids. The trim removed 3 bases at V and 0 bases at J, leaving 8 bases unmatched. In DNA form, the CDR3 reads TGTGCCTGGAGGGCTAGCGGGGGACTTTTCTCCTACGAGCAGTACTTC. This encodes CAWRASGGLFSYEQYF.

V gene TRBV7-6 combines with J gene TRBJ1-5, with D maybe TRBD1 (6 bases). The germline V and J ends were trimmed by 5 bases and 5 bases, with 13 bases remaining between them. The germline V gene encodes CDR1 SGHVS and CDR2 FNYEAQ. The CDR3 loop spans 14 amino acids. The CDR3 spells CASSVRAGDQPQHF. The CDR3, as DNA: TGTGCCAGCAGCGTCCGGGCAGGGGATCAGCCCCAGCATTTT.

In its sample, this clone was seen a few times. The V call is TRBV4-1, the J call TRBJ2-7, with 8 bases aligning to TRBD2. J was trimmed by 6 bases and V by 4 bases; bases with no gene match: 8. The germline gives CDR1 MGHRA, CDR2 YSYEKL. This CDR3 has 14 amino acids. In DNA form, the CDR3 reads TGCGCCAGCAGCCCGCGGGGGGCGCGGTTCGAGCAGTACTTC. Amino acid sequence: CASSPRGARFEQYF.

This chain joins TRBV5-1 and TRBJ2-5, with D maybe TRBD1 (7 bases). This CDR3 is built from 15 residues. V lost 0 bases to trimming and J lost 3 bases, with 12 bases between them. Looked up from germline, CDR1 is SGHRS and CDR2 is YFSETQ. This CDR3 is CASSLEGRGEETQYF. CDR3 DNA: TGCGCCAGCAGCTTGGAGGGCAGGGGGGAAGAGACCCAGTACTTC.

This chain joins TRBV11-3 and TRBJ2-5; TRBD1 is a possible D gene (6 bases). The J call may be incorrect, as the DNA end agrees better with TRBJ2-7. The CDR3 length is 15 residues. The germline gives CDR1 SGHNT, CDR2 YENEEA. This chain's CDR3 is CASSLEGAYSYEQYF. CDR3 coding DNA: TGTGCCAGCAGCTTAGAGGGGGCCTACTCCTACGAGCAGTACTTC.

This clone has just one count. The V and J genes are TRBV7-6 and TRBJ1-5; no firm D call. Germline V gene data show CDR1 as SGHVS and CDR2 as FNYEAQ. V was cut by 5 bases and J by 0 bases, with 11 bases left in between. The CDR3 has 15 amino acids. The CDR3 region is CASSPTGDSNQPQHF. The CDR3 region has the DNA TGTGCCAGCAGCCCCACCGGTGATAGCAATCAGCCCCAGCATTTT.

The chain combines TRBV16 with TRBJ2-6, with 12 bases that match TRBD1. The V gene's germline CDR1 is KGHSY and CDR2 FQNENV. V lost 5 bases and J lost 4; bases outside the gene matches: 6. The CDR3 loop spans 17 amino acids. CDR3: CASSYGTGGVGANVLTF. In DNA form, the CDR3 reads TGTGCCAGCAGCTACGGGACAGGGGGCGTGGGGGCCAACGTCCTGACTTTC.

This clone is categorized as medium-sized. J is TRBJ1-1 and V is TRBV18, with 8 bases that match TRBD1. This CDR3 is 13 amino acids long. After removal of 6 bases from V and 10 bases from J, the junction contained 10 bases not matched to a gene. The germline V gene has CDR1 KGHSH and CDR2 LQKENI. The CDR3 nucleotides are TGTGCCAGCTCCCCCGGACAGGGAGGGATAGCTTTCTTT. This gives the protein CASSPGQGGIAFF.

V gene TRBV7-3 combines with J gene TRBJ2-7; 10 bases match TRBD1. CDR3 size: 16 residues. J lost 2 bases, V lost 6 bases, and 10 bases had no gene match. Germline values: CDR1 SGHTA, CDR2 FQGTGA. The CDR3 nucleotides are TGTGCCAGCAGAACAATCCCGGGACAGGGGACCTACGAGCAGTACTTC. It codes for CASRTIPGQGTYEQYF.

About this clone itself: One end of the junction is discordant with germline, which a read error may explain. The chain carries TRBV7-9 and TRBJ2-3; 15 positions match TRBD2. CDR1 SEHNR and CDR2 FQNEAQ come from the germline V gene (reference sequence). This CDR3 is 14 amino acids long. The CDR3 protein is CASSRTSGRETQYF. As DNA, the CDR3 is TGTGCCAGCAGCCGGACTAGCGGGAGGGAGACCCAGTACTTT.

The J gene is TRBJ1-2, the V gene TRBV13; D uncertain. This CDR3 comprises 14 residues. Germline values: CDR1 PRHDT, CDR2 FYEKMQ (reference sequence). The V end was cut by 5 bases, the J end by 2 bases, with 12 bases between. CDR3 protein: CASSGGAVNYGYTF. In nucleotides, the CDR3 is TGTGCCAGCAGCGGAGGAGCAGTGAACTATGGCTACACCTTC.

This chain uses TRBV6-5 with TRBJ1-1, with 8 nucleotides matching TRBD1. Germline-derived CDR1 and CDR2 are MNHEY and SVGAGI. The ends lost 2 bases at V and 7 bases at J; junction bases unmatched: 3. CDR3 length: 13 residues. The CDR3 sequence is CASSYPGTGEAFF. Here the CDR3 DNA reads TGTGCCAGCAGTTACCCGGGGACAGGTGAAGCTTTCTTT.

The V call is TRBV30, the J call TRBJ2-3; TRBD2 aligns across 10 bases. After removal of 4 bases from V and 2 bases from J, the junction contained 6 bases not matched to a gene. Per germline, CDR1 GTSNPN and CDR2 SVGIG (reference sequence). This CDR3 is built from 15 residues. CDR3 amino acids: CAWTRLAGVTDTQYF. CDR3 coding DNA: TGTGCCTGGACTCGGCTAGCGGGGGTCACAGATACGCAGTATTTT.